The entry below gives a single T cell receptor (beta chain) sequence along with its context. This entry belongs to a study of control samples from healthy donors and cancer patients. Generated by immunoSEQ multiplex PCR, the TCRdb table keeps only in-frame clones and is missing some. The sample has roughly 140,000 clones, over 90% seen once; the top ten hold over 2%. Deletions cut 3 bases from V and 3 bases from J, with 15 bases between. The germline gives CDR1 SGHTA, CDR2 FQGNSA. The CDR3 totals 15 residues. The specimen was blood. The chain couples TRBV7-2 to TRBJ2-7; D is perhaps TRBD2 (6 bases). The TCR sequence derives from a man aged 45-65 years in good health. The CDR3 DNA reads TGTGCCAGCAGCTTCCAGACTAGTCCCAGCTACGAGCAGTACTTC. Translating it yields CASSFQTSPSYEQYF. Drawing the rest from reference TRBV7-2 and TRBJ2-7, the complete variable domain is GAGVSQSPSNKVTEKGKDVELRCDPISGHTALYWYRQSLGQGLEFLIYFQGNSAPDKSGLPSDRFSAERTGGSVSTLTIQRTQQEDSAVYLCASSFQTSPSYEQYFGPGTRLTVT.